This T cell receptor (beta chain) was obtained from a study of blood T cells in healthy people across ages. Primed by a sample-barcoded 5' primer and a J-beta primer mix, a second PCR proceeded for 7 to 11 cycles. TCRdb reprocessed the 5' RACE reads with MiXCR, giving one entry per CDR3 protein. The table lists approximately 850,000 distinct CDR3 sequences, nearly 60% of them singletons. This clonotype appeared a single time. Each of the donors had roughly 10 milliliters of peripheral blood drawn into EDTA-treated Vacutainer tubes. Each sample yielded at least 6 micrograms of PBMC total RNA. The germline V gene encodes CDR1 SGHTA and CDR2 FQGNSA. The CDR3 covers 14 residues. The V gene lost 7 bases and the J gene lost 7 bases, with 17 bases spanning the gap.

The V call is TRBV7-2, the J call TRBJ2-1; D is perhaps TRBD2 (6 bases). This TCR derives from a man in his thirties or forties in good health. The material sequenced was blood. The CDR3 reads CASTSMAGRNEQFF. CDR3 in DNA: TGTGCCAGCACCTCCATGGCGGGGAGGAATGAGCAGTTCTTC.